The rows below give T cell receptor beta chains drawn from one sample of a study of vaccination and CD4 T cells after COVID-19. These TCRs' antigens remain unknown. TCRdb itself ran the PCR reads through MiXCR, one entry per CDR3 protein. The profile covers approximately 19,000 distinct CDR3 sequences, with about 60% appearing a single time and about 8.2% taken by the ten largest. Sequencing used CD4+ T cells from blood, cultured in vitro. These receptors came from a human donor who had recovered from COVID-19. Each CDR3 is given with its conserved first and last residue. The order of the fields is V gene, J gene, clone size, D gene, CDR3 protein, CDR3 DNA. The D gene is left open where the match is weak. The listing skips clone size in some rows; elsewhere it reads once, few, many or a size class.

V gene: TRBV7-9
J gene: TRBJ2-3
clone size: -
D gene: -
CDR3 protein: CASSPTGHTQYF
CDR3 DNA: TGTGCCAGCAGTCCCACCGGGCATACGCAGTATTTT

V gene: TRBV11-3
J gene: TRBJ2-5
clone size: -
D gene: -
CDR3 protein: CASSLTWDAGEETQYF
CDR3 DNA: TGTGCCAGCAGCTTGACCTGGGACGCAGGGGAAGAGACCCAGTACTTC

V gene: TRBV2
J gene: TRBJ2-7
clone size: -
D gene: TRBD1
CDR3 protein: CASRDRGYEQYF
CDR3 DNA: TGTGCCAGCAGGGACAGGGGATACGAGCAGTACTTC

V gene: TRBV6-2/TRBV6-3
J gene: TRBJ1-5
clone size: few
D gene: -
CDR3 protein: CASSHDSNQPQHF
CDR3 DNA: TGTGCCAGCAGCCATGATAGCAATCAGCCCCAGCATTTT

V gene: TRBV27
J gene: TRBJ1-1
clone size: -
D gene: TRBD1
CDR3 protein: CASSPWDSSMNTEAFF
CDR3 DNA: TGTGCCAGCAGTCCTTGGGACAGTTCTATGAACACTGAAGCTTTCTTT

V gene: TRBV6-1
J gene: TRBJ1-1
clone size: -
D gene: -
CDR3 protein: CAIAGRMNTEAFF
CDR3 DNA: TGTGCCATCGCGGGGCGCATGAACACTGAAGCTTTCTTT

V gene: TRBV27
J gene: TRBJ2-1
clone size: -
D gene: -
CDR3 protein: CASSLSFWNNEQFF
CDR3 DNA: TGTGCCAGCAGTTTATCGTTCTGGAACAATGAGCAGTTCTTC

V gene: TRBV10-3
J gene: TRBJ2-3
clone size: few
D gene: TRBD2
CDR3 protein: CAVLGTSGTDTQYF
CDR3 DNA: TGTGCCGTCCTCGGGACTAGCGGGACCGATACGCAGTATTTT

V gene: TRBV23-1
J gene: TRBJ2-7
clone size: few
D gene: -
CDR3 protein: CAISKGEEQYF
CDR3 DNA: TGCGCCATCTCCAAAGGTGAGGAGCAGTACTTC

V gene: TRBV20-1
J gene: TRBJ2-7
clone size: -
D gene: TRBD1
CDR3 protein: CSAPLGTGAYEQYF
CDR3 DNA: TGCAGTGCTCCTCTGGGGACAGGGGCCTACGAGCAGTACTTC

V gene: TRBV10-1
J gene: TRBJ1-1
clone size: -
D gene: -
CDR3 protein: CASSSSMNTEAFF
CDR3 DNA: TGCGCCAGCAGTTCAAGCATGAACACTGAAGCTTTCTTT

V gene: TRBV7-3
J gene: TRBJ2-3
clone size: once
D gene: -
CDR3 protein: CASSLTWTEGPDTQYF
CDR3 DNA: TGTGCCAGCAGCTTAACCTGGACGGAGGGGCCAGATACGCAGTATTTT

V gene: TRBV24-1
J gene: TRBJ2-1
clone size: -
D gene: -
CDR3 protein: CATSDLTDPEEQFF
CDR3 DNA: TGTGCCACCAGTGATCTTACAGACCCGGAGGAGCAGTTCTTC

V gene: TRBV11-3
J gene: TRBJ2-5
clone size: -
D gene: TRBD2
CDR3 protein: CASSRQGLALETQYF
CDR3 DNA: TGTGCCAGCAGCCGCCAGGGACTAGCGTTGGAGACCCAGTACTTC

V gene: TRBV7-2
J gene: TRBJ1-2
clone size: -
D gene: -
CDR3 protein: CASSTRQELNYGYTF
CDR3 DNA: TGTGCCAGCAGCACCAGACAGGAACTTAACTATGGCTACACCTTC

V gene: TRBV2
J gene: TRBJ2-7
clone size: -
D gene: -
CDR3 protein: CASDRDTYYEQYF
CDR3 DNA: TGTGCCAGCGACCGGGACACCTACTACGAGCAGTACTTC

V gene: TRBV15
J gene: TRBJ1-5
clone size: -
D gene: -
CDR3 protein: CATSRDLYSNQPQHF
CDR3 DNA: TGTGCCACCAGCAGAGATCTTTATAGCAATCAGCCCCAGCATTTT

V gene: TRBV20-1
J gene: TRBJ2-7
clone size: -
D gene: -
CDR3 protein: CSAREGSGEYEQYF
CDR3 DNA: TGCAGTGCTAGAGAGGGTAGCGGAGAGTACGAGCAGTACTTC

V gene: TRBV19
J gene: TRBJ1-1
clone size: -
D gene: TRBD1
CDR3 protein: CASRVTGGRNTEAFF
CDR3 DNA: TGTGCCAGTAGAGTAACAGGGGGGAGGAACACTGAAGCTTTCTTT

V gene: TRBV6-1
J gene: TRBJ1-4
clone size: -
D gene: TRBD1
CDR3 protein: CASRQGGLDEKLFF
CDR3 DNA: TGTGCCAGTCGACAGGGAGGGTTAGATGAAAAACTGTTTTTT

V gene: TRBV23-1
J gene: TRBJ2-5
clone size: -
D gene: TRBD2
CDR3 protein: CASRGLAVQETQYF
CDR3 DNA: TGCGCCAGCAGGGGACTAGCGGTTCAAGAGACCCAGTACTTC

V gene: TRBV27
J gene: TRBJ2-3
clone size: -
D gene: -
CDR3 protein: CASSFFKGGSTDTQYF
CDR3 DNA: TGTGCCAGCAGTTTCTTCAAGGGCGGGAGCACAGATACGCAGTATTTT

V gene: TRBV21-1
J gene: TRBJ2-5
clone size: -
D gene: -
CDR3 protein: CASSIRDRVRETQYF
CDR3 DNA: TGTGCCAGCAGCATCCGGGACAGGGTGAGAGAGACCCAGTACTTC

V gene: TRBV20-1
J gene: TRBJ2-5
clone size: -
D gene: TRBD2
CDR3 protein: CSSSGGQETQYF
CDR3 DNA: TGCAGTTCTAGCGGGGGCCAAGAGACCCAGTACTTC

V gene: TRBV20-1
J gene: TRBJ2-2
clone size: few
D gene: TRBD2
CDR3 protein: CSASAPSGRATGELFF
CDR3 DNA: TGCAGTGCTAGCGCTCCTAGCGGGAGAGCTACCGGGGAGCTGTTTTTT

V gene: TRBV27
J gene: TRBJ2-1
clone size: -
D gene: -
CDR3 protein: CASSPPRAIFSYNEQFF
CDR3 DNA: TGTGCCAGCAGTCCCCCAAGAGCGATATTCTCCTACAATGAGCAGTTCTTC

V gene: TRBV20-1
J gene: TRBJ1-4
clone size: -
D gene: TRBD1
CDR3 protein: CSAERTGDEKLFF
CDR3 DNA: TGCAGTGCCGAACGGACAGGGGACGAAAAACTGTTTTTT

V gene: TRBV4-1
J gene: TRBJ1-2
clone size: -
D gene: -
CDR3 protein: CASSQDRRRVPRGGYTF
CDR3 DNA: TGCGCCAGCAGCCAAGATCGCCGCCGCGTCCCCCGGGGTGGCTACACCTTC

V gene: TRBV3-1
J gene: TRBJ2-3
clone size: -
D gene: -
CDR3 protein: CASSQVGVSTDTQYF
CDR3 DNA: TGTGCCAGCAGCCAAGTGGGCGTAAGCACAGATACGCAGTATTTT

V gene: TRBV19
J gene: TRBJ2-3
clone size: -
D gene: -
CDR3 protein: CASREGTDTQYF
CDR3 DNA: TGTGCCAGTAGAGAGGGCACAGATACGCAGTATTTT

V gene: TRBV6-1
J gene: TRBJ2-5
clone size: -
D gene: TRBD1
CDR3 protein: CASTPMSGQGPQETQYF
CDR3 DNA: TGTGCCAGCACCCCAATGTCGGGACAGGGTCCCCAAGAGACCCAGTACTTC

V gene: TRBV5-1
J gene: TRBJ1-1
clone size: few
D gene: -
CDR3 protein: CASSFWGREDTEAFF
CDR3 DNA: TGCGCCAGCAGCTTCTGGGGGAGGGAGGACACTGAAGCTTTCTTT

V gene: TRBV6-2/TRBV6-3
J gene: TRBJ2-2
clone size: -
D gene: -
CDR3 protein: CANSLRGELFF
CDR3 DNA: TGTGCCAACTCGCTCAGAGGGGAGCTGTTTTTT

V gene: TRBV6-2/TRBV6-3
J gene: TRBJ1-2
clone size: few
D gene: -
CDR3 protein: CASSYYREGYGYTF
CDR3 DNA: TGTGCCAGCAGTTACTATCGGGAAGGGTATGGCTACACCTTC

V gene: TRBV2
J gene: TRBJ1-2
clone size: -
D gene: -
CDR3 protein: CASGPHYGYTF
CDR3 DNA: TGTGCCAGTGGGCCCCACTATGGCTACACCTTC